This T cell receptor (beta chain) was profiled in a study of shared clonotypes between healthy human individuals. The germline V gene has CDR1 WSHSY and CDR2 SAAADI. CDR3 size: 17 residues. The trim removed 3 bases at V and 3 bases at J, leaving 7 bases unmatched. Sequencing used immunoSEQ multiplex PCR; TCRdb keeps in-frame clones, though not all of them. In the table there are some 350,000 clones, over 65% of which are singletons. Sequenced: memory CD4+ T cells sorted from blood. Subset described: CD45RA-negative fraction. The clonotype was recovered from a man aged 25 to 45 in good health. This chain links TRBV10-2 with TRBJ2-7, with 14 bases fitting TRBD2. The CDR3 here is CASSDPPGTSGSYEQYF. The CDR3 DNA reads TGCGCCAGCAGTGACCCGCCTGGGACTAGCGGGAGCTACGAGCAGTACTTC.